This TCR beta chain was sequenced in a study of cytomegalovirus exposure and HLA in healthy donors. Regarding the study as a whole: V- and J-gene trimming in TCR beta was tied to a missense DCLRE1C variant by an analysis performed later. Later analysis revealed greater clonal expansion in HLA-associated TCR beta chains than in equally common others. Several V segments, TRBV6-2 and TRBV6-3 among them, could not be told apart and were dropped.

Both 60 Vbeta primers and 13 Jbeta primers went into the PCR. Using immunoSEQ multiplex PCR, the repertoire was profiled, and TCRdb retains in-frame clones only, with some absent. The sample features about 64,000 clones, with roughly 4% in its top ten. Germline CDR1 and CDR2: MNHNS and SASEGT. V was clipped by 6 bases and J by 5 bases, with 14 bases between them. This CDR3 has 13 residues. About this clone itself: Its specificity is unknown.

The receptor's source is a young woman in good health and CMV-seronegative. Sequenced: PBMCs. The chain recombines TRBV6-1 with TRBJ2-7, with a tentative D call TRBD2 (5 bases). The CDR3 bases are TGTGCCAGCAGCGAGGGAATTTTCCACGAGCAGTACTTC. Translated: CASSEGIFHEQYF.